This T cell receptor (beta chain) was found in a study of CD4 T cells in relation to SARS-CoV-2 and coronaviruses. This clone appeared once. No antigen is known for it. The ends lost 3 bases at V and 7 bases at J; junction bases unmatched: 8. The CDR3 has 15 residues. CDR1 LGHNT and CDR2 FRNRAP come from the germline V gene. The unexposed donors gave CD4+ T cells in about 2010-2018, prior to COVID-19. The cells were cultured for under twelve days before CD4+ T cells were isolated. Two million PBMCs per well were cultured with around 10 IU/ml IL-2. TCRdb keeps only in-frame clones here, not all; method: immunoSEQ multiplex PCR. The sample carries about 25,000 clones, about 82% recorded once.

The sequence was obtained from a human donor in good health. This sequence joins TRBV12-5 and TRBJ1-2; 10 nucleotides line up with TRBD1. Input material: CD4+ T cells from PBMCs, cultured in vitro. The CDR3 sequence is CASGFPGQGRSGYTF. The CDR3 bases are TGTGCTAGTGGTTTCCCGGGACAGGGGAGGAGTGGCTACACCTTC.